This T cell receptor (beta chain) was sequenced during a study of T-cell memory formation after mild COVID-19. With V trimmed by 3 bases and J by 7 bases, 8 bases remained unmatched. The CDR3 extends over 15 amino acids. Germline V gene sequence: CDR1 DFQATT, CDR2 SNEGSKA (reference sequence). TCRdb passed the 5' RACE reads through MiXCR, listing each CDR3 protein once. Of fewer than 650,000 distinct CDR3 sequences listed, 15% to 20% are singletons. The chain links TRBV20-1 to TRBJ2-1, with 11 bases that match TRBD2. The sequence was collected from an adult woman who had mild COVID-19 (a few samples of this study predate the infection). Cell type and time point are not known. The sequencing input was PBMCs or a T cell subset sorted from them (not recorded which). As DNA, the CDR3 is TGCAGTGCTAGTTCCTCTAGCGGGAGGTCAAATGAGCAGTTCTTC. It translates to CSASSSSGRSNEQFF.